This TCR beta chain is from a study of graft-versus-host responses after intestinal transplantation. This clone appeared a single time. The antigen remains unidentified. Sequencing used immunoSEQ multiplex PCR; TCRdb keeps in-frame clones, though not all of them. The table has tens of thousands of clones, over 75% seen once. Looked up from germline, CDR1 is MDHEN and CDR2 is SYDVKM. The CDR3 contains 13 residues. V was clipped by 6 bases and J by 3 bases, with 10 bases between them. This receptor was obtained from a human donor who was the organ donor for an intestinal transplant. The source was unstimulated CD4+ T cells sorted from spleen or lymph node cells, collected before transplant. The V gene is TRBV28, the J gene TRBJ2-3, with D possibly matching TRBD1 (6 bases). CDR3 bases: TGTGCCAGCAGCCAGGACAGTACAGATACGCAGTATTTT. It yields the protein CASSQDSTDTQYF.